A single sample gave rise to the 20 T cell receptor beta chains below, sequenced in a study of blood T cell repertoires in COVID-19. Assay: immunoSEQ multiplex PCR; the TCRdb copy retains only in-frame clones and omits some. This sample carries about 160,000 clones, approximately 80% of them seen once, and the ten largest clones take about 24%. Specimen: peripheral blood. The receptors shown here come from a woman aged 80 or over with acute or convalescent COVID-19.

The chain employs TRBV19 and TRBJ1-1, with 10 bases identical to TRBD1. V shed 5 bases and J 4 bases; nucleotides not matched to a gene: 10. Germline lookup yields CDR1 LNHDA and CDR2 SQIVND (reference sequence). This CDR3 is 16 amino acids long. The CDR3 bases are TGTGCCAGTAGTCCCGGGACAGGGGTTTTGAGCACTGAAGCTTTCTTT. It is translated as CASSPGTGVLSTEAFF.

This sequence joins TRBV7-2 and TRBJ2-5; D gene uncertain. CDR1 is SGHTA and CDR2 is FQGNSA in the germline V gene. Trimming took off 0 bases at V and 5 bases at J, with 4 bases between the two ends. The CDR3 is 12 residues long. The DNA of the CDR3 is TGTGCCAGCAGCTTAGCGCGCGAGACCCAGTACTTC. As protein: CASSLARETQYF.

V is TRBV5-4 and J is TRBJ1-1; D is possibly TRBD1 (6 bases). Germline-derived CDR1 and CDR2 are SGHNT and YYREEE (reference sequence). The CDR3 spans 14 residues. Trimming stripped 1 base from V and 5 bases from J, with 12 bases between. The CDR3 is CASSLQGPGTEAFF. The CDR3 DNA sequence: TGTGCCAGCAGCTTGCAGGGGCCGGGGACTGAAGCTTTCTTT.

This clone occurred once. V and J are TRBV2 and TRBJ2-7; a weak D match, TRBD2 (5 bases). Germline assignment: CDR1 SNHLY and CDR2 FYNNEI. CDR3 length: 14 residues. Trimming stripped 1 base from V and 3 bases from J, with 10 bases between. In DNA, the CDR3 is TGTGCCAGCAGTGAAGGGGGAGACGGCTACGAGCAGTACTTC. Its protein product is CASSEGGDGYEQYF.

The chain combines TRBV6-2 or TRBV6-3 with TRBJ2-3; D perhaps matches TRBD2 (5 bases). With 7 bases removed from V and 5 bases from J, the gap between germline ends came to 16 bases. This CDR3 contains 14 residues. Germline V gene lookup returns CDR1 MNHEY and CDR2 SVGEGT. CDR3 residues: CASTPAGGVDTQYF. CDR3 bases: TGTGCCAGCACCCCCGCTGGAGGTGTAGATACGCAGTATTTT.

This clone was counted between two and nine times. V and J are TRBV7-6 and TRBJ2-7; 9 bases align to TRBD1. This CDR3 comprises 14 residues. In germline, CDR1 is SGHVS, CDR2 FNYEAQ. Unmatched junction bases numbered 5, after V lost 3 bases and J lost 5 bases. CDR3 residues: CASSFRTGDHEQYF. The CDR3 nucleotides read TGTGCCAGCAGCTTCCGGACAGGGGACCACGAGCAGTACTTC.

The chain joins TRBV5-1 to TRBJ2-3; 7 bases map to TRBD1. The CDR3 loop spans 16 amino acids. CDR1 and CDR2 (germline): SGHRS, YFSETQ. V was clipped by 7 bases and J by 0 bases; unmatched bases: 11. CDR3 in amino acids: CASGDSLSSSTDTQYF. The CDR3 DNA reads TGCGCCAGCGGGGACAGCCTCTCCTCTAGCACAGATACGCAGTATTTT. Complete variable domain (other parts from reference TRBV5-1 and TRBJ2-3): KAGVTQTPRYLIKTRGQQVTLSCSPISGHRSVSWYQQTPGQGLQFLFEYFSETQRNKGNFPGRFSGRQFSNSRSEMNVSTLELGDSALYLCASGDSLSSSTDTQYFGPGTRLTVL.

The gene calls are TRBV6-4 and TRBJ1-5; 9 nucleotides line up with TRBD1. With V trimmed by 1 base and J by 3 bases, 7 bases remained unmatched. Germline V gene lookup returns CDR1 MRHNA and CDR2 SNTAGT. CDR3 length: 17 residues. CDR3 amino acids: CASSDFRTGAFNQPQHF. In DNA, the CDR3 is TGTGCCAGCAGTGACTTTAGGACAGGGGCCTTCAATCAGCCCCAGCATTTT.

The V and J genes are TRBV2 and TRBJ1-2; TRBD1 aligns across 9 bases. The CDR3 covers 13 residues. The junction had 3 bases not matched to a gene; V was cut back by 5 bases and J by 5 bases. Looked up from germline, CDR1 is SNHLY and CDR2 is FYNNEI. Here the CDR3 DNA reads TGTGCCAGCAGTCCGGGACAGGGATATGGCTACACCTTC. Its protein is CASSPGQGYGYTF.

V and J are TRBV29-1 and TRBJ2-7; unclear D gene. Germline assignment: CDR1 SQVTM and CDR2 ANQGSEA. The CDR3 contains 11 residues. V gave up 7 bases and J gave up 0 bases, with 7 bases separating them. The CDR3 DNA sequence: TGCAGCGCAAGGAGCTCCTACGAGCAGTACTTC. It encodes CSARSSYEQYF.

This sequence joins TRBV6-5 and TRBJ1-6; TRBD1 agrees at 7 bases. Trimming removed 6 bases from V and 7 bases from J; junction bases left unmatched: 6. The CDR3 loop spans 14 amino acids. The germline gives CDR1 MNHEY, CDR2 SVGAGI. The CDR3 loop is CASRPQGWNSPLHF. CDR3 sequence (DNA): TGTGCCAGCAGGCCACAGGGGTGGAATTCACCCCTCCACTTT.

The V gene is TRBV7-9, the J gene TRBJ2-2, with a possible D match to TRBD2 (6 bases). The CDR3 has 15 amino acids. CDR1 SEHNR and CDR2 FQNEAQ come from the germline V gene (reference sequence). Trimming removed 2 bases at V and 4 bases at J, with 11 bases between. CDR3 DNA: TGTGCCAGCAGCTTAATTGAGACTAGCACCGGGGAGCTGTTTTTT. The encoded protein is CASSLIETSTGELFF.

This clone appeared once. The chain joins TRBV5-1 to TRBJ2-1; D is perhaps TRBD2 (6 bases). V shed 7 bases and J shed 7 bases, with 21 bases lying between them. The CDR3 spans 15 residues. CDR1 is SGHRS and CDR2 is YFSETQ in the germline V gene. The CDR3 DNA reads TGCGCCAGCGGTGCCGGGACTTTTCGCAGTAATGAGCAGTTCTTC. Protein product: CASGAGTFRSNEQFF.

J is TRBJ2-1 and V is TRBV18, with TRBD2 matching 14 bases. The ends lost 0 bases at V and 0 bases at J; junction bases unmatched: 4. Germline V gene lookup returns CDR1 KGHSH and CDR2 LQKENI. CDR3 length: 19 amino acids. CDR3: CASSPPGTSGGSSYNEQFF. The CDR3 DNA sequence: TGTGCCAGCTCACCACCGGGGACTAGCGGGGGAAGCTCCTACAATGAGCAGTTCTTC.

V and J are TRBV10-3 and TRBJ1-2, with 9 bases lining up with TRBD1. After removal of 5 bases from V and 8 bases from J, the junction contained 12 bases not matched to a gene. This CDR3 is built from 15 residues. Per germline, CDR1 ENHRY and CDR2 SYGVKD. CDR3 in DNA: TGTGCCATCAGTAACGAAGGGGACAGGGTAAAGGGCTACACCTTC. Its protein product is CAISNEGDRVKGYTF.

This clone occurred once. This chain connects TRBV2 to TRBJ1-1; 7 bases agree with TRBD1. V lost 4 bases to trimming and J lost 11 bases; unmatched junction nucleotides: 13. The CDR3 consists of 14 residues. Germline CDR1 reads SNHLY; CDR2 reads FYNNEI. The CDR3 DNA sequence: TGTGCCAGCAGTGGCACAGGGGCCCGAGTGCGGGCTTTCTTT. Translated, it gives CASSGTGARVRAFF.

This clone was counted a few times. V gene TRBV5-1 combines with J gene TRBJ2-7; perhaps TRBD2 as D (6 bases). The CDR3 is made up of 15 amino acids. CDR1 is SGHRS, CDR2 YFSETQ, per germline. Trimming took 3 bases from V and 5 from J, leaving 18 bases between them. For the CDR3, the DNA is TGCGCCAGCAGCTCGGGACTTATTGTGATGGACGAGCAGTACTTC. Its protein is CASSSGLIVMDEQYF.

V gene TRBV5-1 combines with J gene TRBJ1-1; the D is unclear. CDR3 length equals 13 residues. The germline V gene has CDR1 SGHRS and CDR2 YFSETQ. V lost 5 bases and J lost 0, with 8 bases in between. The CDR3 reads CASRYDMNTEAFF. CDR3 bases: TGCGCCAGCAGATACGACATGAACACTGAAGCTTTCTTT.

The chain links TRBV19 to TRBJ2-1; D may be TRBD2 (6 bases). Germline V CDR1 and CDR2: LNHDA, SQIVND (reference sequence). The CDR3 has 13 residues. Trimming took off 4 bases at V and 4 bases at J, with 8 bases between the two ends. The CDR3 region is CASSTGLYNEQFF. The CDR3, as DNA: TGTGCCAGTAGTACGGGACTTTACAATGAGCAGTTCTTC.

The rearrangement links TRBV19 to TRBJ2-1, with no clear D. The CDR3 contains 13 residues. Deletions cut 3 bases from V and 7 bases from J, with 10 bases between. CDR1 is LNHDA and CDR2 is SQIVND in the germline V gene (reference sequence). For the CDR3, the DNA is TGTGCCAGTAGTATGAGACTGCTAAATGAGCAGTTCTTC. Amino acid sequence: CASSMRLLNEQFF.